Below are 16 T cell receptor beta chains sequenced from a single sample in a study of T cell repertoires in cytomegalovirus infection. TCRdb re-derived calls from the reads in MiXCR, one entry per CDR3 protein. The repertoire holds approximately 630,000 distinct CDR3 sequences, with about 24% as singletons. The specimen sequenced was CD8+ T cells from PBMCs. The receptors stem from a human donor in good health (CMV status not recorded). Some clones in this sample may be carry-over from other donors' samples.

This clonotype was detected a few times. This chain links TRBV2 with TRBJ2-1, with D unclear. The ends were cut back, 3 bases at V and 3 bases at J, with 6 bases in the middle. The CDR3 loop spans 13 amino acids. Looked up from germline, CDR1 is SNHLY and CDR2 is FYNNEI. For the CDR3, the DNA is TGTGCCAGCAGTGACCCGAACTACAATGAGCAGTTCTTC. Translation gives CASSDPNYNEQFF.

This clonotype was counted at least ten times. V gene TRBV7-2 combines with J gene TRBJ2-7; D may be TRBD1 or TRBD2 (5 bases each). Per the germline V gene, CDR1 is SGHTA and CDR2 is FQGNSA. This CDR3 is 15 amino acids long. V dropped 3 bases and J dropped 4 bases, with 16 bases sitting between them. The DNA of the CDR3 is TGTGCCAGCAGCTTGGCCGCCGGGGCCCTTTACGAGCAGTACTTC. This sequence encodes CASSLAAGALYEQYF.

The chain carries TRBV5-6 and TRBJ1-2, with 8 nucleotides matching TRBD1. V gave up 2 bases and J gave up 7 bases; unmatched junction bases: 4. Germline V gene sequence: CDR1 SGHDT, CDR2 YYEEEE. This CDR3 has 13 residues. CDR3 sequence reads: CASSFQGAVGYTF. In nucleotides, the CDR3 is TGTGCCAGCAGCTTCCAGGGGGCTGTTGGCTACACCTTC.

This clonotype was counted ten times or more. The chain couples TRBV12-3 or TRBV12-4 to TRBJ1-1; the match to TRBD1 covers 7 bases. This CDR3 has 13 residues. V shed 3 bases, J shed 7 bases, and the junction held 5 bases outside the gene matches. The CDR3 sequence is CASSLPGGIEAFF. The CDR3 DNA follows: TGTGCCAGCAGTTTGCCAGGGGGAATTGAAGCTTTCTTT.

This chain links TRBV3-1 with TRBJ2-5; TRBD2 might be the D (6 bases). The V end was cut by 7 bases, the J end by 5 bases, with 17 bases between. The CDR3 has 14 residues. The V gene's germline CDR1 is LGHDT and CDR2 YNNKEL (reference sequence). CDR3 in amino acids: CASTHGLEGETQYF. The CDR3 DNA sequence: TGTGCCAGCACACACGGACTGGAGGGGGAGACCCAGTACTTC.

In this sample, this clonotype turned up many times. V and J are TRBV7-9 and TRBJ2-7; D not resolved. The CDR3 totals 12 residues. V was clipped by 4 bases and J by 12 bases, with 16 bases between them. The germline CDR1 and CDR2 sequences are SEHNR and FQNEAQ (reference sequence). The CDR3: CASSSGPNLGYF. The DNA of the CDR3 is TGTGCCAGCAGCTCCGGGCCCAACTTGGGGTACTTC.

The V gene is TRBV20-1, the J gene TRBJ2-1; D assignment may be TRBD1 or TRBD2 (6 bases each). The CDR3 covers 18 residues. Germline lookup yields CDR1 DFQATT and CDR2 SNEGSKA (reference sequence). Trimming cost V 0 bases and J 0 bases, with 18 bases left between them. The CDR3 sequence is CSARDWGAGPSSYNEQFF. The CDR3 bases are TGCAGTGCTAGAGATTGGGGGGCGGGGCCGAGCTCCTACAATGAGCAGTTCTTC.

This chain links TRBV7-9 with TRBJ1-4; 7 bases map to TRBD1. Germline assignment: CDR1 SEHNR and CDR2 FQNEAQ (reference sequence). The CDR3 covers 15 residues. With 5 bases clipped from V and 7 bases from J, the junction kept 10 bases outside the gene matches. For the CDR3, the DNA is TGTGCCAGCAGCCCGGGACAGAAAGCCAGTGAAAAACTGTTTTTT. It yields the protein CASSPGQKASEKLFF.

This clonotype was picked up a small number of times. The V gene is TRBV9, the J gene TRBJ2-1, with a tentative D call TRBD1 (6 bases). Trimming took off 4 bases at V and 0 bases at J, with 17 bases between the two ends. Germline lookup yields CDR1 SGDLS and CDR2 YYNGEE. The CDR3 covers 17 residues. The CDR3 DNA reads TGTGCCAGCAGCCCTTCCGAGGGGGTCAGCTCCTACAATGAGCAGTTCTTC. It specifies CASSPSEGVSSYNEQFF.

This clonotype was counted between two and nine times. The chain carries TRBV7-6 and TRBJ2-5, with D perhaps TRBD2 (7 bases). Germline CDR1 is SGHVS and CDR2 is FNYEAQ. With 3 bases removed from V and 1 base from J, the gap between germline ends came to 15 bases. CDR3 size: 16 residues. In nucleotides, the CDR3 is TGTGCCAGCAGCTTGAGAGGGGGGGCCGCCCAAGAGACCCAGTACTTC. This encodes CASSLRGGAAQETQYF.

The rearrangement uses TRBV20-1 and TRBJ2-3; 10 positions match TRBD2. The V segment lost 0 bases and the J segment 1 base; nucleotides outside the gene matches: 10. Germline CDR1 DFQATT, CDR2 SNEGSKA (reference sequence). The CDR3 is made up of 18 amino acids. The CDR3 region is CSARDHSLAGDRTDTQYF. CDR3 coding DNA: TGCAGTGCTAGAGATCATAGTCTAGCGGGGGACCGCACAGATACGCAGTATTTT.

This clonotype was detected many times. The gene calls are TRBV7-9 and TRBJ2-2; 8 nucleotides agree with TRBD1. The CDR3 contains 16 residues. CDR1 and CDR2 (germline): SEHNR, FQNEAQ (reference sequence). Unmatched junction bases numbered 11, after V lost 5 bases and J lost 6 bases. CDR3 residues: CASSRGRTGTAGELFF. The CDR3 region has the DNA TGTGCCAGCAGCCGAGGGAGGACAGGGACCGCCGGGGAGCTGTTTTTT.

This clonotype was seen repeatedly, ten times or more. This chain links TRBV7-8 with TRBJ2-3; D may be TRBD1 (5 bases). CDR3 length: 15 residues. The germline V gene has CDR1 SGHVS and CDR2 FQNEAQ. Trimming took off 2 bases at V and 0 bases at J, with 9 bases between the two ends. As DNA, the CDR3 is TGTGCCAGCAGCTTAATACAGGCTAGCACAGATACGCAGTATTTT. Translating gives CASSLIQASTDTQYF.

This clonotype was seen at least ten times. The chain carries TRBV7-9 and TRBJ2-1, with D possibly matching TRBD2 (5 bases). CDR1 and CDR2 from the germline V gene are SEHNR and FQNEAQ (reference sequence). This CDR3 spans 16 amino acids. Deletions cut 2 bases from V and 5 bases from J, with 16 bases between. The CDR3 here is CASSLLGRGRDNEQFF. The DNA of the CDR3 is TGTGCCAGCAGCTTATTGGGTCGGGGTAGAGACAATGAGCAGTTCTTC.

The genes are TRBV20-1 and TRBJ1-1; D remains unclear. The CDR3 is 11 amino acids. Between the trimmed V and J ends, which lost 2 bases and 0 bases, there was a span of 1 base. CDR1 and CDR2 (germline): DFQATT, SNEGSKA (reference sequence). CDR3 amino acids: CSARLNTEAFF. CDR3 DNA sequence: TGCAGTGCTAGATTGAACACTGAAGCTTTCTTT.

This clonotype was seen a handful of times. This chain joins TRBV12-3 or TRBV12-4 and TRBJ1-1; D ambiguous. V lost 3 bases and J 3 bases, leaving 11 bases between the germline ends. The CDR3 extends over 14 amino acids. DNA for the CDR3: TGTGCCAGCAGTTTTAGGGCTGGTGACACTGAAGCTTTCTTT. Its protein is CASSFRAGDTEAFF.